This T cell receptor (beta chain) was documented in a study of blood T cell repertoires in COVID-19. Study overall: Acute and convalescent COVID-19 specimens originated in the United States, Italy and Spain. The cDNA or gDNA used as material had been derived from T cells, B-cell-depleted T cells, or PBMCs.

This CDR3 has 13 residues. Germline V lookup: CDR1 GTSNPN, CDR2 SVGIG (reference sequence). J was trimmed by 2 bases and V by 3 bases; bases with no gene match: 2. In the source study's methods: From reference gene primer amplification, estimates of nucleated cell counts were derived. The assay was immunoSEQ multiplex PCR, and TCRdb's table has in-frame clones only and misses some. The V and J calls and the clone size are those of that table, but D and trimming were determined from the DNA. In the table there are nearly 350,000 clones, over 80% of which are singletons. The sequence derives from a woman aged 45-60 years with COVID-19, enrolled during active disease. Sequencing was carried out using peripheral blood. This chain links TRBV30 with TRBJ1-2, with TRBD1 matching over 8 bases. The CDR3 nucleotides are TGTGCCTGGAGGACAGGGGTGAACTATGGCTACACCTTC. Protein product: CAWRTGVNYGYTF.